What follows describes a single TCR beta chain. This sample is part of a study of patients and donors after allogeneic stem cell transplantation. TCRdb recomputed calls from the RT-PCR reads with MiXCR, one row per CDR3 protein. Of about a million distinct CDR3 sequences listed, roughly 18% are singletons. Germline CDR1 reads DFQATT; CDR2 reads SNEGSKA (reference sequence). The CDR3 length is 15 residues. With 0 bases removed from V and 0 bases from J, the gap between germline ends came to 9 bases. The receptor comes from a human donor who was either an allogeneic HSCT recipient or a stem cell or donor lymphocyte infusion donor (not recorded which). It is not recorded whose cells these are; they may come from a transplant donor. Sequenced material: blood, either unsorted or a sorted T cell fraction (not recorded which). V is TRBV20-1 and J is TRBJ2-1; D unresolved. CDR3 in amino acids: CSAREGWSSYNEQFF. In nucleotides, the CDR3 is TGCAGTGCTAGAGAGGGGTGGAGCTCCTACAATGAGCAGTTCTTC.